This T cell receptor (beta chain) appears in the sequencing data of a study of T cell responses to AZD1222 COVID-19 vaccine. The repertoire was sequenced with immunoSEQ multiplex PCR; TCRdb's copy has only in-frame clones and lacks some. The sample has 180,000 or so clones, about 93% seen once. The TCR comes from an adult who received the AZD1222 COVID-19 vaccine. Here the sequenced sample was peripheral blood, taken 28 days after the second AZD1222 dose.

In nucleotides, the CDR3 is TGTGCCAGCAGCCCCCGCCGGGGGGAGAAGACCCAGTACTTC. It is translated as CASSPRRGEKTQYF. This rearrangement joins TRBV7-2 to TRBJ2-5, with 7 bases matching TRBD2. After removal of 5 bases from V and 6 bases from J, the junction contained 9 bases not matched to a gene. The CDR3 loop spans 14 amino acids. In germline, CDR1 is SGHTA, CDR2 FQGNSA.